This T cell receptor (beta chain) appears in the sequencing data of a study of regulatory T cells in long-lasting Graves disease. This clonotype occurred many times. The target antigen is unknown. Regarding the study as a whole: In persistent patients, shared public clonotypes (2,741) outnumbered those in new patients (966).

Time point reported: newly diagnosed GD, antithyroid drugs for less than 3 months. The TCR library was prepared using RNA isolated from PBMCs. A blood draw put approximately 9 milliliters of peripheral blood into EDTA tubes. The germline CDR1 and CDR2 sequences are MNHNS and SASEGT. V was pared by 10 bases and J by 0 bases, with 16 bases between. The CDR3 runs to 14 residues. Arm-PCR of CDR3 regions with iRepertoire HTBI primers generated TCR beta libraries. A single record per CDR3 protein comes from TCRdb applying MiXCR to the multiplex PCR reads. The repertoire has 200,000 to 250,000 distinct CDR3 sequences, around 20% of them found once; the top ten carry 22%.

The chain uses TRBV6-1 and TRBJ2-7; perhaps TRBD1 as D (5 bases). The sample was peripheral blood mononuclear cells (PBMCs), taken at new diagnosis, from a patient treated with antithyroid drugs. The TCR comes from a female donor with Graves disease. CDR3 in amino acids: CATQGRFSSYEQYF. The CDR3, as DNA: TGTGCCACCCAGGGTCGGTTCAGCTCCTACGAGCAGTACTTC.